This T cell receptor (beta chain) was retrieved from a study of blood T cell repertoires in COVID-19. Study details: The analysed material was cDNA or gDNA that came from T cells, B-cell-depleted T cells, or PBMCs.

TCRdb's copy holds only in-frame clones and misses some; the assay was immunoSEQ multiplex PCR. The sample has about 200,000 clones, roughly 85% seen once. Germline values: CDR1 LNHDA, CDR2 SQIVND (reference sequence). V gave up 6 bases and J gave up 6 bases; unmatched junction bases: 15. The CDR3 contains 18 residues. This clone was observed a handful of times. Material: PBMCs or T cells enriched from blood (not recorded which). The chain employs TRBV19 and TRBJ2-3; 13 bases are shared with TRBD2. The TCR originated in a woman aged 40 to 50 with acute COVID-19. The CDR3 reads CASSRLGRTSGRGDTQYF. CDR3 nucleotide sequence: TGTGCCAGTAGCCGACTGGGCAGGACTAGCGGGAGAGGCGATACGCAGTATTTT.